This entry features one T cell receptor beta chain sequence. Compared with germline, one end of the junction differs, possibly owing to a read error. This entry comes from a study of T cell responses to AZD1222 COVID-19 vaccine. Only in-frame clones appear in the TCRdb table, and some are missing; sequencing was by immunoSEQ multiplex PCR. Among roughly 150,000 clones, 70% to 90% were seen once, and the ten largest hold 3% to 4%. The germline V gene has CDR1 KGHDR and CDR2 SFDVKD. CDR3 size: 16 residues. This TCR was recovered from an adult in good health. This chain connects TRBV24-1 to TRBJ2-1; 10 bases fit TRBD2. The sample consisted of peripheral blood, taken on day 0 of MenACWY control vaccination. The CDR3 region is CATSDSGTSAFIRMLF. Written as DNA, the CDR3 is TGTGCCACCAGTGATTCGGGGACTAGCGCTTTTATAAGAATGCTCTTC.